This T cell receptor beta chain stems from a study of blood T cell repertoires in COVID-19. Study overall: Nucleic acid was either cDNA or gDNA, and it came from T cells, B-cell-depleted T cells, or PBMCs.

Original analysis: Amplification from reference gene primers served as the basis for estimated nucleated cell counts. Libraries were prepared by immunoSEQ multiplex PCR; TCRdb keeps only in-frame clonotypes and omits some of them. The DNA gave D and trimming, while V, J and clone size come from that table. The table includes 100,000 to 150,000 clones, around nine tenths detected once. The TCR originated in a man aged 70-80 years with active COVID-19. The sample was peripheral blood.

The CDR3 sequence: CASSLTNTEAFF. CDR3 coding DNA: TGTGCCAGCAGCTTGACAAACACTGAAGCTTTCTTT. The rearrangement links TRBV5-4 to TRBJ1-1; D not resolved. The CDR3 extends over 12 amino acids. Germline V gives CDR1 SGHNT, CDR2 YYREEE (reference sequence). Between the trimmed V and J ends, which lost 1 base and 2 bases, there was a span of 3 bases.